This TCR beta chain derives from a study of technical replicates of blood from a handful of donors (dated by TCRdb to about 2017). Library prep was done by the immunoSEQ multiplex PCR assay. What TCRdb holds here is the immuneACCESS table cut down to in-frame rearrangements. Part of the clones is not present; checked against another copy, under half of the missing clones reflect an unresolved V gene, and the others are unexplained. This sample has tens of thousands of clones in its table, and more than 75% of those were observed once. Less than 6.5% of the sample is taken by the ten largest. Remarks on this clone: Its binding antigen is unknown. Base qualities are not recorded, but no much larger clone differs from it by a single base.

Looking up the germline V gene yields CDR1 MRHNA and CDR2 SNTAGT. Compared with germline, V lacks 5 bases and J lacks 4 bases; bases without a gene match: 6. From the cysteine through the phenylalanine, the CDR3 covers 16 amino acids. Kept here is only the CDR3 DNA, which spans 48 bases and is read in frame from base 1. The sequencing input was PBMCs. The origin of this receptor is a human donor in good health. Some clones in this sample may be carry-over from other donors' samples. The sequence links TRBV6-4 to TRBJ2-2, with TRBD2 identical over 11 junction bases. For the CDR3, the sequence is CASSLLAGVGTGELFF. The nucleotide sequence is given as TGTGCCAGCAGTCTACTAGCGGGAGTAGGCACCGGGGAGCTGTTTTTT.